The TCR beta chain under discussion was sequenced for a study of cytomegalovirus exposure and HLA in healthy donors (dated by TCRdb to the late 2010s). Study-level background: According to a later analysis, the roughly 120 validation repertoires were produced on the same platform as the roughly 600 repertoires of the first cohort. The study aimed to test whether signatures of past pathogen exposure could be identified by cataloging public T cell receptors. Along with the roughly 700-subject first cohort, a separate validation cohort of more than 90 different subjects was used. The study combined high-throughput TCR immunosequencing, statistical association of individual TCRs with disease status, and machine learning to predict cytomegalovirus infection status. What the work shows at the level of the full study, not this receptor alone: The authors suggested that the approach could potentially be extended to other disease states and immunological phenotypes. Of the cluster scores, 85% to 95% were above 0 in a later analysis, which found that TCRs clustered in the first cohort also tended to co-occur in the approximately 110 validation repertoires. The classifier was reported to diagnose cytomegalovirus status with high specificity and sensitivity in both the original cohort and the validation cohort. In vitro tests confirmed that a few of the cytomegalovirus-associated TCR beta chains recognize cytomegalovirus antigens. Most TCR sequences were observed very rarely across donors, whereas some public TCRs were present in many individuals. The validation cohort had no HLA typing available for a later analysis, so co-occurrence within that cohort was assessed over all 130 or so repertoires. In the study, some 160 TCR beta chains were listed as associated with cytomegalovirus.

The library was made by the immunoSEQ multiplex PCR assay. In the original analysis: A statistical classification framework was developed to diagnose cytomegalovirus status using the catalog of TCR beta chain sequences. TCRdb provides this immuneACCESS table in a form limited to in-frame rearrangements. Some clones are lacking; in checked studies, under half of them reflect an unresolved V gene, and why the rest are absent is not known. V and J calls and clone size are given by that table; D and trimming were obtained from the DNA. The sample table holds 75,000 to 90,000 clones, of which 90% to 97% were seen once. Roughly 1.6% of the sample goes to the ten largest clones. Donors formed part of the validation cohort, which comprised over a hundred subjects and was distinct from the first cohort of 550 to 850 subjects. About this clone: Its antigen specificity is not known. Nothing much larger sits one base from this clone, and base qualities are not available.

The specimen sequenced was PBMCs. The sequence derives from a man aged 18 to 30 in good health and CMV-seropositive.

The sequenced DNA: TGTGCCAGCAGCCCGCGAGACAAAAACACTGAAGCTTTCTTT. It translates to CASSPRDKNTEAFF. The receptor chain draws on TRBV7-6 and TRBJ1-1, with the identity of the D gene unclear. V drops 5 bases and J drops 2 bases, leaving 12 bases in between. The CDR3 measures 14 amino acids from cysteine to phenylalanine. CDR3 DNA only is kept here, 42 bases in frame from base 1. CDR1 and CDR2 were assigned from the germline V gene as SGHVS and FNYEAQ.